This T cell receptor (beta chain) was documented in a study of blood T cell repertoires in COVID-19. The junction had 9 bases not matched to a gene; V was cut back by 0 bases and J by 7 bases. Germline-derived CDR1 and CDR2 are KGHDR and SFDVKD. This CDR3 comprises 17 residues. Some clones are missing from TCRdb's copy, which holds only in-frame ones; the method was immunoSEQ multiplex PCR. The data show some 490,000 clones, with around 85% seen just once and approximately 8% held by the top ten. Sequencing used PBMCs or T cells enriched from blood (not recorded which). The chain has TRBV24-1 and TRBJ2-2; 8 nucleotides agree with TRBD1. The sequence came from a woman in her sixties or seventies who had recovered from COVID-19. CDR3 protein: CATSDLPQTGDGGELFF. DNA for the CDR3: TGTGCCACCAGTGATTTGCCCCAGACAGGGGATGGCGGGGAGCTGTTTTTT.